The rows below give T cell receptor beta chains drawn from one sample of a study of yellow fever vaccine responses in identical twins. TCRdb itself ran the RT-PCR reads through MiXCR, one entry per CDR3 protein. Here the sample spans more than 10,000 distinct CDR3 sequences, approximately 84% being singletons. This specimen consisted of T cells from blood (PBMCs), unsorted or a sorted subset (not recorded which), obtained before or after yellow fever vaccination (not recorded which). The receptors derive from a woman younger than 30 who received the yellow fever vaccine. Both conserved end residues are part of each CDR3. The order of the fields is CDR3 protein, CDR3 length, J gene, V gene.

CDR3 protein: CASSFGPRQQTQYF
CDR3 length: 14
J gene: TRBJ2-5
V gene: TRBV5-1

CDR3 protein: CASSLTGRPGTEAFF
CDR3 length: 15
J gene: TRBJ1-1
V gene: TRBV5-5

CDR3 protein: CASTPVGLGYEQYF
CDR3 length: 14
J gene: TRBJ2-7
V gene: TRBV11-2

CDR3 protein: CASSLSDEQFF
CDR3 length: 11
J gene: TRBJ2-1
V gene: TRBV5-1

CDR3 protein: CAIRRVDPGELFF
CDR3 length: 13
J gene: TRBJ2-2
V gene: TRBV10-3

CDR3 protein: CATHLGDRAMSNEQFF
CDR3 length: 16
J gene: TRBJ2-1
V gene: TRBV10-3

CDR3 protein: CASSRAVDHQPQHF
CDR3 length: 14
J gene: TRBJ1-5
V gene: TRBV12-3/TRBV12-4

CDR3 protein: CASSPMGGRGGYEQYF
CDR3 length: 16
J gene: TRBJ2-7
V gene: TRBV11-3

CDR3 protein: CASSLGGRPTDTQYF
CDR3 length: 15
J gene: TRBJ2-3
V gene: TRBV28

CDR3 protein: CASSLQSAIQYF
CDR3 length: 12
J gene: TRBJ2-4
V gene: TRBV5-5

CDR3 protein: CASSRGGVADTQYF
CDR3 length: 14
J gene: TRBJ2-3
V gene: TRBV11-2

CDR3 protein: CSDDGSSYNEQFF
CDR3 length: 13
J gene: TRBJ2-1
V gene: TRBV29-1

CDR3 protein: CSARDRTTASYEQYF
CDR3 length: 15
J gene: TRBJ2-7
V gene: TRBV20-1

CDR3 protein: CASSVTGDIQYF
CDR3 length: 12
J gene: TRBJ2-4
V gene: TRBV9

CDR3 protein: CASSYTGQETQYF
CDR3 length: 13
J gene: TRBJ2-5
V gene: TRBV6-5

CDR3 protein: CASSRENTGELFF
CDR3 length: 13
J gene: TRBJ2-2
V gene: TRBV11-2

CDR3 protein: CATSQTGGRTEAFF
CDR3 length: 14
J gene: TRBJ1-1
V gene: TRBV5-6

CDR3 protein: CASSQQREGSYNEQFF
CDR3 length: 16
J gene: TRBJ2-1
V gene: TRBV7-6

CDR3 protein: CSAGQGDETQYF
CDR3 length: 12
J gene: TRBJ2-5
V gene: TRBV20-1

CDR3 protein: CASSLDSRGEQFF
CDR3 length: 13
J gene: TRBJ2-1
V gene: TRBV11-2

CDR3 protein: CAWSLTLSSYNEQFF
CDR3 length: 15
J gene: TRBJ2-1
V gene: TRBV30

CDR3 protein: CASSLVGVKSSGNTIYF
CDR3 length: 17
J gene: TRBJ1-3
V gene: TRBV11-3

CDR3 protein: CASSLGGGPQETQYF
CDR3 length: 15
J gene: TRBJ2-5
V gene: TRBV11-3

CDR3 protein: CASSFPSGITDTQYF
CDR3 length: 15
J gene: TRBJ2-3
V gene: TRBV11-2

CDR3 protein: CASHGQPLMKNCFF
CDR3 length: 14
J gene: TRBJ1-4
V gene: TRBV23-1

CDR3 protein: CASSQEFGYEQYF
CDR3 length: 13
J gene: TRBJ2-7
V gene: TRBV4-3

CDR3 protein: CSGTGGARETQYF
CDR3 length: 13
J gene: TRBJ2-5
V gene: TRBV29-1

CDR3 protein: CASSFHRDISYEQYF
CDR3 length: 15
J gene: TRBJ2-7
V gene: TRBV11-3

CDR3 protein: CASKEGVNSPLHF
CDR3 length: 13
J gene: TRBJ1-6
V gene: TRBV5-1

CDR3 protein: CASSFRTGYNEQFF
CDR3 length: 14
J gene: TRBJ2-1
V gene: TRBV5-6

CDR3 protein: CASSPLLGTPQGKTQYF
CDR3 length: 17
J gene: TRBJ2-5
V gene: TRBV11-3

CDR3 protein: CASSLATWTSGITEQYF
CDR3 length: 17
J gene: TRBJ2-7
V gene: TRBV11-1

CDR3 protein: CASSAPGLADTQYF
CDR3 length: 14
J gene: TRBJ2-3
V gene: TRBV7-6

CDR3 protein: CASSQVGNPYEQYF
CDR3 length: 14
J gene: TRBJ2-7
V gene: TRBV4-3

CDR3 protein: CASSPGEYSVGTEAFF
CDR3 length: 16
J gene: TRBJ1-1
V gene: TRBV7-2

CDR3 protein: CAISEGQGEYNEQFF
CDR3 length: 15
J gene: TRBJ2-1
V gene: TRBV10-3

CDR3 protein: CASPGQGGGNEQFF
CDR3 length: 14
J gene: TRBJ2-1
V gene: TRBV11-1

CDR3 protein: CSVEDRTNYGYTF
CDR3 length: 13
J gene: TRBJ1-2
V gene: TRBV29-1

CDR3 protein: CSVSGSYEQYF
CDR3 length: 11
J gene: TRBJ2-7
V gene: TRBV29-1

CDR3 protein: CASSPPGGDNEQFF
CDR3 length: 14
J gene: TRBJ2-1
V gene: TRBV18

CDR3 protein: CASSFRGRTTSTDTQYF
CDR3 length: 17
J gene: TRBJ2-3
V gene: TRBV12-3/TRBV12-4

CDR3 protein: CASSSGPDRIKGYTF
CDR3 length: 15
J gene: TRBJ1-2
V gene: TRBV11-2

CDR3 protein: CASSQDRSLGTYF
CDR3 length: 13
J gene: TRBJ2-3
V gene: TRBV4-3

CDR3 protein: CASSPQADYGYTF
CDR3 length: 13
J gene: TRBJ1-2
V gene: TRBV7-2

CDR3 protein: CAISEGSLNTEAFF
CDR3 length: 14
J gene: TRBJ1-1
V gene: TRBV10-3

CDR3 protein: CAISVGTVLSTDTQYF
CDR3 length: 16
J gene: TRBJ2-3
V gene: TRBV10-3

CDR3 protein: CASSQDRGNEQFF
CDR3 length: 13
J gene: TRBJ2-1
V gene: TRBV14

CDR3 protein: CAISEAGPYNEQFF
CDR3 length: 14
J gene: TRBJ2-1
V gene: TRBV10-3

CDR3 protein: CSAIQGYQETQYF
CDR3 length: 13
J gene: TRBJ2-5
V gene: TRBV20-1

CDR3 protein: CASSLGQGAITDTQYF
CDR3 length: 16
J gene: TRBJ2-3
V gene: TRBV7-9

CDR3 protein: CSVERNQETQYF
CDR3 length: 12
J gene: TRBJ2-5
V gene: TRBV29-1

CDR3 protein: CASSLGLAGGDTQYF
CDR3 length: 15
J gene: TRBJ2-3
V gene: TRBV5-1

CDR3 protein: CASSEETSYGGELFF
CDR3 length: 15
J gene: TRBJ2-2
V gene: TRBV10-1

CDR3 protein: CASSPQGDSNQPQHF
CDR3 length: 15
J gene: TRBJ1-5
V gene: TRBV18

CDR3 protein: CSARWERTTYEQYF
CDR3 length: 14
J gene: TRBJ2-7
V gene: TRBV20-1